This record covers a single TCR beta chain. The data are from a study of blood T cell repertoires in COVID-19. About the research overall: Both acute and convalescent COVID-19 samples were obtained from the United States, Italy and Spain. PBMCs, B-cell-depleted T cells, or T cells were the source of the cDNA or gDNA that made up the material.

Authors' analysis steps: Estimated nucleated cell counts came from reference gene primer amplification. Clones were sequenced by immunoSEQ multiplex PCR, and TCRdb holds only the in-frame ones, with some missing. V, J and clone size are taken as reported in that table, and D and trimming were inferred from the DNA itself. The sample lists about 110,000 clones; 70% to 90% were seen once. From germline, CDR1 is MDHEN and CDR2 SYDVKM. CDR3 size: 13 residues. V shed 6 bases and J 2 bases; nucleotides not matched to a gene: 2. The TCR originated in a human donor in a cohort sampled during active COVID-19. The sequenced material came from peripheral blood. The V and J genes are TRBV28 and TRBJ2-5; 8 bases fit TRBD1. The CDR3 spells CASRRDRQETQYF. Written as DNA, the CDR3 is TGTGCCAGCAGACGGGACAGGCAAGAGACCCAGTACTTC.